A selection of T cell receptor beta chains follows, all from one sample in a study of OX40 agonist ivuxolimab in advanced cancers. The data were produced by immunoSEQ multiplex PCR, yet TCRdb's version contains in-frame clones alone and is incomplete. The sample lists 81,000 or so clones; about 90% were seen once. The specimen was CD4+ or CD8+ T cells sorted from blood, collected in a trial of the OX40 agonist ivuxolimab. These receptors all come from an adult with an advanced solid tumor such as melanoma, head and neck, liver or kidney cancer. Both conserved end residues are part of each CDR3. The D gene is left open where the match is weak. Some rows mark clone size as missing; the rest say once, few, many or name a class of expanded clone.

v_call	clone_size	d_call	j_call	cdr3_nt	cdr3_aa
TRBV12-5	.	.	TRBJ2-1	TGTGCTAGGAACCCAGCGGACAACTACAATGAGCAGTTCTTC	CARNPADNYNEQFF
TRBV10-3	.	TRBD1	TRBJ2-2	TGTGCCATTTGGGGGACAGAAAACACCGGGGAGCTGTTTTTT	CAIWGTENTGELFF
TRBV7-9	.	.	TRBJ2-3	TGTGCCAGCAGCCCCCCAGCGGGCCCCGCAGATACGCAGTATTTT	CASSPPAGPADTQYF
TRBV7-2	.	.	TRBJ2-2	TGTGCCAGCAGCTTAGGGCCTGGGAGCACCGGGGAGCTGTTTTTT	CASSLGPGSTGELFF
TRBV11-3	.	.	TRBJ2-3	TGTGCCAGCAGCTATGGACTCAACACAGATACGCAGTATTTT	CASSYGLNTDTQYF
TRBV10-3	.	.	TRBJ1-2	TGTGCCATCAGTGAGGTGTCTAACTATGGCTACACCTTC	CAISEVSNYGYTF
TRBV9	.	.	TRBJ2-7	TGTGCCAGCAGCGTCTCCGGGAGTCCGGACTACGAGCAGTACTTC	CASSVSGSPDYEQYF
TRBV19	once	.	TRBJ1-1	TGTGCCAGTAGTATGACGACGGGGGCGGTGAACACTGAAGCTTTCTTT	CASSMTTGAVNTEAFF
TRBV28	.	TRBD1	TRBJ2-1	TGTGCCAGCAGACCGGGACAGGGGATCTCCTACAATGAGCAGTTCTTC	CASRPGQGISYNEQFF
TRBV19	.	TRBD1	TRBJ2-1	TGTGCCAGTAGCCAGTTGACAGGGGGAAAGGACAATGAGCAGTTCTTC	CASSQLTGGKDNEQFF
TRBV7-8	.	.	TRBJ2-3	TGTGCCAGCAGCTTTGACGGGAGTACGCAGTATTTT	CASSFDGSTQYF
TRBV28	.	.	TRBJ1-5	TGTGCCAGCACCCAGGGGAGGGGAGGTCAGCCCCAGCATTTT	CASTQGRGGQPQHF
TRBV5-4	.	.	TRBJ1-2	TGTGCCAGCAGCTTGGGCCCCTGGGGAGGGCCGGATGGCTACACCTTC	CASSLGPWGGPDGYTF
TRBV28	.	.	TRBJ1-2	TGTGCCAGCGAGGGACAAGCCTATGGCTACACCTTC	CASEGQAYGYTF
TRBV2	.	.	TRBJ2-4	TGTGCCAGCAGTCGCCCTACCGAGGGGCTTGTGGAAAACATTCAGTACTTC	CASSRPTEGLVENIQYF
TRBV5-4	.	TRBD2	TRBJ2-3	TGTGCCAGCAGCACGGGACTAGCGGGGTACACAGATACGCAGTATTTT	CASSTGLAGYTDTQYF
TRBV4-1	.	.	TRBJ2-1	TGCGCCAGCAGCCAAAGAGCGAGGAGCTCCTACAATGAGCAGTTCTTC	CASSQRARSSYNEQFF
TRBV12-1	.	.	TRBJ2-1	TGTGCCAGCAGCTTTCTCAAGGGACTAGCTCCTACCTACAATGAGCAGTTCTTC	CASSFLKGLAPTYNEQFF
TRBV2	.	.	TRBJ1-2	TGTGCCAGCAGTGAAACGGAGACCTATGGCTACACCTTC	CASSETETYGYTF
TRBV29-1	once	.	TRBJ2-7	TGCAGCGTTTTGGGGAACACAGGGACCTACGAGCAGTACTTC	CSVLGNTGTYEQYF
TRBV2	.	TRBD1	TRBJ1-6	TGTGCCAGCAGCTCAGACAGGGGGATATCCTATAATTCACCCCTCCACTTT	CASSSDRGISYNSPLHF
TRBV28	.	.	TRBJ1-1	TGTGCCAGCAGTTTATGGGTGAACACTGAAGCTTTCTTT	CASSLWVNTEAFF
TRBV28	.	.	TRBJ2-7	TGTGCCAGCAGTTTATTCAGGGGCAACGAGCAGTACTTC	CASSLFRGNEQYF
TRBV29-1	.	.	TRBJ1-3	TGCAGCGTATTAGGGGCGGACGGAAACACCATATATTTT	CSVLGADGNTIYF
TRBV27	.	TRBD1	TRBJ1-5	TGTGCCAGCAGTCAAACAGGGGTATGGCAGCCCCAGCATTTT	CASSQTGVWQPQHF
TRBV30	.	.	TRBJ1-2	TGTGCCTGGTGGGAGCCCTATGGCTACACCTTC	CAWWEPYGYTF
TRBV5-6	.	.	TRBJ1-5	TGTGCCAGCAGCTCCCAGGGTCAGCCCCAGCATTTT	CASSSQGQPQHF
TRBV5-1	.	TRBD1	TRBJ1-5	TGCGCCAGCAGCTTGGGGACAGGGAGGTCTGGCAATCAGCCCCAGCATTTT	CASSLGTGRSGNQPQHF
TRBV30	.	.	TRBJ1-5	TGTGCCTGGAGTGTCAGCGGGGGAGGGCAGCCCCAGCATTTT	CAWSVSGGGQPQHF
TRBV2	.	.	TRBJ1-5	TGTGCCAGCAGTGATCCCCTCCAGGGGATAGAGTATAGCAATCAGCCCCAGCATTTT	CASSDPLQGIEYSNQPQHF
TRBV30	.	.	TRBJ1-3	TGTGCCTGGACCTCGACCGGCCGCTCTGGAAACACCATATATTTT	CAWTSTGRSGNTIYF
TRBV7-3	.	.	TRBJ2-1	TGTGCCAGCAGCCAGCTAGACAATGAGCAGTTCTTC	CASSQLDNEQFF